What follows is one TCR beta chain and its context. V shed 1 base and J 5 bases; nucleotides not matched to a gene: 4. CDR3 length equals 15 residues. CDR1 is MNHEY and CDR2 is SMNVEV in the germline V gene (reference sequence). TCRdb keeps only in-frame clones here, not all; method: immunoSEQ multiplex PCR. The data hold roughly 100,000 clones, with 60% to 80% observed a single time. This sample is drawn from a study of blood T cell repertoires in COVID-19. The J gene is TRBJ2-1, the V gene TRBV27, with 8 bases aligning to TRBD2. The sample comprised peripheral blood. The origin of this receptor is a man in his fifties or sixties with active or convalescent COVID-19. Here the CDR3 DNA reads TGTGCCAGCAGTTTATTAACTAGCGGTGACAATGAGCAGTTCTTC. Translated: CASSLLTSGDNEQFF.